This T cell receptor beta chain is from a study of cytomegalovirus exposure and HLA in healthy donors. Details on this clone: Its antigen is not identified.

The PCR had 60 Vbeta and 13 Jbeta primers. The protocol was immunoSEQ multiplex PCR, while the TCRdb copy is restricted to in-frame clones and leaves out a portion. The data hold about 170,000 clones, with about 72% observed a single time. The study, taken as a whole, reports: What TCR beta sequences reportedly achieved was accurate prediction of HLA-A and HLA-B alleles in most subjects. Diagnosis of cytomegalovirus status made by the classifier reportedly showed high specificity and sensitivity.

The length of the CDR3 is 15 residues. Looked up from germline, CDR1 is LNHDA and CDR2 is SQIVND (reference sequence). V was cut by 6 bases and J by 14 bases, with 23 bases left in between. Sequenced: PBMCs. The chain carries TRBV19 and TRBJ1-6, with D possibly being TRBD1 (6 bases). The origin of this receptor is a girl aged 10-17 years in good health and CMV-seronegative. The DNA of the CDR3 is TGTGCCAGTAGGCAGACAGGAGCCGAATTGGGAGCCCTCCACTTT. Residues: CASRQTGAELGALHF.